This is a list of T cell receptor beta chains from one sample in a study of T-cell reconstitution after alpha-beta-depleted transplantation in children. TCRdb ran MiXCR on the PCR reads and lists one entry per CDR3 protein. The sample consists of about 200,000 distinct CDR3 sequences, more than 12% of them appearing once. Specimen: PBMCs from the stem cell graft donor, collected from the stem cell graft. These receptors were obtained from a human donor who donated a stem cell graft to a child with acute lymphoblastic leukemia. Each CDR3 is given with its conserved first and last residue. D genes are given only for firm matches. Expanded clones are given a class, and other clones once, few, many or no size at all.

v_call	j_call	clone_size	d_call	cdr3_aa	cdr3_nt
TRBV6-5	TRBJ2-7	-	-	CASSYSLAPNYEQYF	TGTGCCAGCAGTTACTCGCTAGCCCCAAACTACGAGCAGTACTTC
TRBV24-1	TRBJ2-5	many	TRBD1	CATSDLAGQGLGTQYF	TGTGCCACCAGTGATTTGGCGGGACAGGGTTTGGGGACCCAGTACTTC
TRBV6-2/TRBV6-3	TRBJ1-2	-	TRBD1	CASSYPPSDRVGYGYTF	TGTGCCAGCAGTTACCCTCCCTCAGACAGGGTAGGCTATGGCTACACCTTC
TRBV7-7	TRBJ2-5	few	TRBD1	CASSQELDRDYQETQYF	TGTGCTAGCAGCCAAGAACTCGACAGGGATTACCAAGAGACCCAGTACTTC
TRBV3-1	TRBJ2-1	many	TRBD2	CASSQRASGSGEQFF	TGTGCCAGCAGCCAACGGGCTAGCGGGAGCGGTGAGCAGTTCTTC
TRBV25-1	TRBJ2-5	many	-	CASSAGNQETQYF	TGTGCCAGCAGTGCAGGGAACCAAGAGACCCAGTACTTC
TRBV12-3/TRBV12-4	TRBJ1-5	many	-	CASTLGGEGNNQPQHF	TGTGCCAGCACCTTGGGAGGGGAGGGGAACAATCAGCCCCAGCATTTT
TRBV27	TRBJ2-1	many	TRBD2	CASTATSGDHNEQFF	TGTGCCAGCACCGCGACTAGCGGGGACCACAATGAGCAGTTCTTC
TRBV28	TRBJ1-1	many	TRBD1	CASSFGDRDTEAFF	TGTGCCAGCAGTTTTGGGGACAGGGACACTGAAGCTTTCTTT
TRBV5-2	TRBJ2-1	-	-	CARGSGTSGRVSYNEQFF	TGTGCCAGGGGCTCCGGGACTAGCGGGAGAGTATCCTACAATGAGCAGTTCTTC
TRBV5-4	TRBJ2-2	many	-	CASTSNTGELFF	TGTGCCAGCACCTCCAACACCGGGGAGCTGTTTTTT
TRBV10-3	TRBJ2-3	many	-	CAISEGGRTDTQYF	TGTGCCATCAGTGAAGGGGGGCGCACAGATACGCAGTATTTT
TRBV6-5	TRBJ2-5	-	-	CASSYEWAQETQYF	TGTGCCAGCAGTTACGAATGGGCCCAGGAGACCCAGTACTTC
TRBV4-1	TRBJ2-1	many	TRBD2	CASSRSGSSYNEQFF	TGCGCCAGCAGTAGAAGCGGGAGCTCCTACAATGAGCAGTTCTTC
TRBV7-9	TRBJ2-4	many	-	CASSKGGGGDWIQYF	TGTGCCAGCAGCAAGGGGGGAGGAGGGGATTGGATTCAGTACTTC
TRBV5-1	TRBJ2-7	many	TRBD2	CASSTSGSDNEQYF	TGCGCCAGCAGCACTAGCGGGAGTGATAACGAACAGTACTTC
TRBV27	TRBJ2-1	many	TRBD2	CASSLRLREDFSYNEQFF	TGTGCCAGCAGTTTAAGACTACGGGAGGACTTCTCCTACAATGAGCAGTTCTTC
TRBV29-1	TRBJ1-1	-	-	CSAFKTESLTEAFF	TGCAGCGCCTTCAAAACAGAATCCCTCACTGAAGCTTTCTTT
TRBV29-1	TRBJ2-3	many	TRBD1	CSVDPPGTASTDTQYF	TGCAGCGTTGACCCTCCCGGGACAGCTAGCACAGATACGCAGTATTTT
TRBV12-3/TRBV12-4	TRBJ2-3	many	-	CASSRSVASTDTQYF	TGTGCCAGCAGCCGATCGGTCGCCAGCACAGATACGCAGTATTTT
TRBV29-1	TRBJ2-1	many	TRBD2	CSVASLAGYNEQFF	TGCAGCGTTGCTTCACTAGCGGGGTACAATGAGCAGTTCTTC
TRBV7-2	TRBJ2-1	-	-	CASSDPRTAYNEQFF	TGTGCCAGCAGCGACCCCCGAACCGCATACAATGAGCAGTTCTTC
TRBV11-2	TRBJ2-5	many	-	CASSLNYGSQETQYF	TGTGCCAGCAGCTTAAATTACGGATCACAAGAGACCCAGTACTTC
TRBV5-1	TRBJ2-1	many	-	CASSLGGAGEQFF	TGCGCCAGCAGCTTGGGGGGGGCAGGAGAGCAGTTCTTC
TRBV20-1	TRBJ2-2	many	TRBD2	CSAPASGKTGELFF	TGCAGTGCTCCAGCTAGCGGGAAGACCGGGGAGCTGTTTTTT
TRBV5-1	TRBJ2-1	many	TRBD2	CASSLQGGSTNEQFF	TGCGCCAGCAGCTTGCAGGGCGGGAGTACGAATGAGCAGTTCTTC
TRBV5-1	TRBJ2-5	few	TRBD2	CASSLGTGGPRGETQYF	TGCGCCAGCAGCTTGGGGACGGGAGGGCCGAGAGGAGAGACCCAGTACTTC
TRBV29-1	TRBJ1-5	few	-	CSVGGAGNQPQHF	TGCAGCGTTGGGGGGGCGGGCAATCAGCCCCAGCATTTT
TRBV7-6	TRBJ2-5	once	-	CASSLIGRETQYF	TGTGCCAGCAGCTTAATCGGGCGAGAGACCCAGTACTTC
TRBV11-3	TRBJ2-1	-	TRBD2	CASSLALLAGVDNEQFF	TGTGCCAGCAGCTTAGCCCTCCTAGCGGGAGTTGACAATGAGCAGTTCTTC
TRBV7-7	TRBJ2-1	few	-	CASSGSGSLNEQFF	TGTGCTAGCAGCGGGTCGGGTAGTTTGAATGAGCAGTTCTTC
TRBV14	TRBJ2-7	few	-	CASSQLFRGSYEQYF	TGTGCCAGCAGCCAACTCTTCAGGGGCTCCTACGAGCAGTACTTC
TRBV12-3/TRBV12-4	TRBJ1-2	-	TRBD1	CASSPWDRAVRGKGYTF	TGTGCCAGCAGTCCGTGGGACAGGGCTGTCCGGGGGAAGGGCTACACCTTC
TRBV5-4	TRBJ2-1	many	-	CASSLGSGNVEREQFF	TGTGCCAGCAGCTTGGGGTCAGGGAACGTGGAGAGGGAGCAGTTCTTC
TRBV5-1	TRBJ2-1	few	TRBD2	CASMGGAYNEQFF	TGCGCCAGCATGGGGGGGGCCTACAATGAGCAGTTCTTC
TRBV5-1	TRBJ1-5	many	-	CASSLDADQPQHF	TGCGCCAGCAGCTTGGACGCGGATCAGCCCCAGCATTTT
TRBV12-3/TRBV12-4	TRBJ1-2	-	-	CASSQGRGLNYGYTF	TGTGCCAGCAGTCAGGGGAGGGGGTTAAACTATGGCTACACCTTC
TRBV12-3/TRBV12-4	TRBJ2-1	many	-	CASSPGLNRDGEQFF	TGTGCCAGCAGTCCCGGGCTAAACCGGGACGGTGAGCAGTTCTTC
TRBV4-1	TRBJ2-3	many	TRBD2	CASSTPSGRTGTYTDTQYF	TGCGCCAGCAGCACCCCTAGCGGGAGAACCGGAACTTACACAGATACGCAGTATTTT
TRBV5-1	TRBJ1-3	many	TRBD1	CASSVTGGANSGNTIYF	TGCGCCAGCAGCGTTACAGGGGGCGCGAATTCTGGAAACACCATATATTTT
TRBV11-3	TRBJ2-2	many	-	CASSSPGPRFGELFF	TGTGCCAGCAGTTCCCCGGGGCCCAGGTTCGGGGAGCTGTTTTTT
TRBV25-1	TRBJ2-2	-	-	CASSERDPGELFF	TGTGCCAGCAGTGAACGGGACCCCGGGGAGCTGTTTTTT
TRBV28	TRBJ2-1	-	-	CASSTRKGAIEQFF	TGTGCCAGCAGTACCCGTAAAGGAGCGATTGAGCAGTTCTTC
TRBV5-1	TRBJ2-7	few	TRBD1	CASSAGTAPDEQYF	TGCGCCAGCAGCGCCGGGACAGCTCCTGACGAGCAGTACTTC
TRBV12-3/TRBV12-4	TRBJ2-7	-	TRBD2	CASSPGLAAPYEQYF	TGTGCCAGCAGTCCTGGACTAGCGGCCCCCTACGAGCAGTACTTC
TRBV20-1	TRBJ2-7	many	-	CSARDVAETSYEQYF	TGCAGTGCTAGAGATGTCGCGGAGACATCCTACGAGCAGTACTTC
TRBV5-1	TRBJ2-3	many	TRBD2	CASSSQPSLAGSTDTQYF	TGCGCCAGCAGCTCGCAACCATCACTAGCGGGTAGCACAGATACGCAGTATTTT
TRBV20-1	TRBJ1-5	many	-	CSASTGPYSNQPQHF	TGCAGTGCTTCGACAGGCCCTTATAGCAATCAGCCCCAGCATTTT